This TCR beta chain was sequenced in a study of blood T cell repertoires in COVID-19. Produced via immunoSEQ multiplex PCR; TCRdb's table is partial and in-frame only. The sample has some 180,000 clones; about 86% are singletons. The CDR3 has 15 amino acids. Germline CDR1 SEHNR, CDR2 FQNEAQ (reference sequence). Trimming cost V 5 bases and J 7 bases, with 20 bases left between them. This chain links TRBV7-9 with TRBJ1-2; tentative D call: TRBD1 (5 bases). Material for sequencing was PBMCs or T cells enriched from blood (not recorded which). The receptor's source is a woman aged 40 to 50 in a cohort exposed to, infected with or recovered from COVID-19 (not recorded which). CDR3 coding DNA: TGTGCCAGCAGCCCAGACAGTAGGGCAGTCTCTGGCTACACCTTC. This translates into CASSPDSRAVSGYTF.